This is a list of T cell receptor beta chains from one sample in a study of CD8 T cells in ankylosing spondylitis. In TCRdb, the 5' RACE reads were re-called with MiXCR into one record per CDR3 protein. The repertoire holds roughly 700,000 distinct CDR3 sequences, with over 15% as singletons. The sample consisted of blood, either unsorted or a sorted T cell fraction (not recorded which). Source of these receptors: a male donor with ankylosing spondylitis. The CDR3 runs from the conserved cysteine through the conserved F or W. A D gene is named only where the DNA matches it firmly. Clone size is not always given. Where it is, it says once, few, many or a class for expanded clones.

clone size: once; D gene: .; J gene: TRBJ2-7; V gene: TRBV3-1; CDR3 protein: CASSQVVSSSYEQYF; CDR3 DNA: TGTGCCAGCAGCCAAGTGGTGTCCAGCTCCTACGAGCAGTACTTC
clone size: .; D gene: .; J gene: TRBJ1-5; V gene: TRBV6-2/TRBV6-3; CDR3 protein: CASSYDPAGVQPQHF; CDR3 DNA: TGTGCCAGCAGTTACGATCCGGCAGGGGTTCAGCCCCAGCATTTT
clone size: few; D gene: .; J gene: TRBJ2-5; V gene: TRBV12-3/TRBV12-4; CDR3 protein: CASLGPGPETQYF; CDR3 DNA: TGTGCCTCCCTAGGTCCCGGCCCGGAGACCCAGTACTTC
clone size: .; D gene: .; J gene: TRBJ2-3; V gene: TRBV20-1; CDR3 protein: CSARDPSRQRGTDTQYF; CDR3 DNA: TGCAGTGCTAGAGATCCCTCCCGCCAGAGGGGCACAGATACGCAGTATTTT
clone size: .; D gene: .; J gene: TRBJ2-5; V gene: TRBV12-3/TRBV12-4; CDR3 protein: CASRGEIQETQYF; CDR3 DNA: TGTGCCAGCCGAGGGGAAATCCAAGAGACCCAGTACTTC
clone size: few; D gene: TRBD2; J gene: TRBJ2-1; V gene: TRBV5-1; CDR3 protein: CASSHGLAGTGEQFF; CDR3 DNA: TGCGCCAGCAGCCACGGACTAGCGGGAACAGGGGAGCAGTTCTTC
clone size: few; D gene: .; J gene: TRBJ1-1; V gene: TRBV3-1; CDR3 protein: CATGDGVNTEAFF; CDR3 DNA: TGTGCCACAGGGGATGGTGTGAACACTGAAGCTTTCTTT
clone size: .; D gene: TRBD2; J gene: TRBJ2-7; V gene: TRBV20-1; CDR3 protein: CSRGGADTNYEQYF; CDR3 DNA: TGCAGTCGGGGGGGGGCGGACACGAACTACGAGCAGTACTTC
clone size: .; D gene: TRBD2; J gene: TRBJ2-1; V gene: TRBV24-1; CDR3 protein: CATSDSGLAALNEQFF; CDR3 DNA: TGTGCCACCAGTGATTCGGGACTAGCCGCGCTCAATGAGCAGTTCTTC
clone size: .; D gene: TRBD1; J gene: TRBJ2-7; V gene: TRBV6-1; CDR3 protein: CASRSGQAGVYEQYF; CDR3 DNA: TGTGCCAGCAGGTCCGGACAGGCGGGTGTCTACGAGCAGTACTTC
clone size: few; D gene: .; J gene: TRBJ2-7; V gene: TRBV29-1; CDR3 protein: CSVASESYEQYF; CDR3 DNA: TGCAGCGTTGCGTCCGAAAGCTACGAGCAGTACTTC
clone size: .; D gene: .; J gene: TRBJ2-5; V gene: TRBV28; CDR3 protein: CASSFFDERETQYF; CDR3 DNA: TGTGCCAGCAGTTTTTTTGACGAGAGGGAGACCCAGTACTTC
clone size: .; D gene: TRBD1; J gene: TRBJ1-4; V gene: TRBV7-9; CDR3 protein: CASSNGEGDRDF; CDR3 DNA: TGTGCCAGCAGCAATGGAGAGGGGGACAGGGACTTT
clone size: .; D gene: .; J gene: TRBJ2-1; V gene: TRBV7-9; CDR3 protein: CASSLNFGYNEQFF; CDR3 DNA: TGTGCCAGCAGCCTCAACTTTGGCTACAATGAGCAGTTCTTC
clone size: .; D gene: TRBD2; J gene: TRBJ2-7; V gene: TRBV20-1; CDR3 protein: CSAQLAGTSYEQYF; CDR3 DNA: TGCAGTGCTCAACTAGCGGGGACCTCCTACGAGCAGTACTTC
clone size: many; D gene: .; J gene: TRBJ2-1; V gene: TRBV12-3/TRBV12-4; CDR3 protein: CASTRTAARESEQFF; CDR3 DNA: TGTGCCAGCACCCGGACTGCCGCGCGGGAAAGTGAGCAGTTCTTC
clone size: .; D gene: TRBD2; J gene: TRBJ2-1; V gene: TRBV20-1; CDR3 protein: CSARVPGREQFF; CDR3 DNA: TGCAGTGCTAGAGTTCCCGGGAGGGAGCAGTTCTTC
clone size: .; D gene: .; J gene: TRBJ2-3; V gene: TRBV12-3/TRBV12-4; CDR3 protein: CASSHRAISTDTQYF; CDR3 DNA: TGTGCCAGCAGCCACCGAGCAATTAGCACAGATACGCAGTATTTT
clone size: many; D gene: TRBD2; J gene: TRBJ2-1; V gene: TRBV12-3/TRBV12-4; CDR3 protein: CASSDYLAGMVDEQFF; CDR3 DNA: TGTGCCAGCAGTGACTATCTAGCGGGAATGGTGGATGAGCAGTTCTTC
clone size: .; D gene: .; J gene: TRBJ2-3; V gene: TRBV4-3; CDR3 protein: CASSQDDRGGTDTQYF; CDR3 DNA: TGCGCCAGCAGCCAAGATGATCGAGGGGGCACAGATACGCAGTATTTT
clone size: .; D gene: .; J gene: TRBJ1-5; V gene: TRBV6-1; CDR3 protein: CASRFRTVSNQPQHF; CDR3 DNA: TGTGCCAGCAGATTCCGGACAGTTAGCAATCAGCCCCAGCATTTT
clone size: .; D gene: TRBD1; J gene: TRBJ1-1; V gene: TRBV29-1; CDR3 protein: CSVLRQGVTEAFF; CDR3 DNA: TGCAGCGTCCTAAGACAGGGGGTGACTGAAGCTTTCTTT
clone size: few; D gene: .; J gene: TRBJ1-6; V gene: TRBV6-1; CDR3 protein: CASSGRGGSPLHF; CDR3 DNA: TGTGCCAGCTCGGGCAGGGGTGGGTCACCCCTCCACTTT
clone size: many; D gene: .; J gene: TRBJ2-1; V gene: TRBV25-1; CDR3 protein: CASSAQGVEQFF; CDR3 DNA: TGTGCCAGCAGTGCCCAGGGCGTTGAGCAGTTCTTC
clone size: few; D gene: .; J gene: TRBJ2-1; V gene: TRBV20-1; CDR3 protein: CSAFGNEQFF; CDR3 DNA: TGCAGTGCTTTTGGTAATGAGCAGTTCTTC
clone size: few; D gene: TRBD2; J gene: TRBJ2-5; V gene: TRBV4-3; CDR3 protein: CASSQWLSGGKETQYF; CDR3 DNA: TGCGCCAGCAGCCAATGGCTAAGCGGGGGAAAAGAGACCCAGTACTTC
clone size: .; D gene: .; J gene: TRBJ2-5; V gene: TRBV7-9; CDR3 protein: CASSPRAQLGETQYF; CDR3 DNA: TGTGCCAGCAGTCCCCGGGCTCAGCTAGGGGAGACCCAGTACTTC
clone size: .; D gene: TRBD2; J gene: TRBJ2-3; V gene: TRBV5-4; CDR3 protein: CASSSPGLAGDTQYF; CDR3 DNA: TGTGCCAGCAGTTCGCCGGGACTAGCAGGGGATACGCAGTATTTT
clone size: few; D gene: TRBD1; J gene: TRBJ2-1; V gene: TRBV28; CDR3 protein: CASSLQGQGELWVNEQFF; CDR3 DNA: TGTGCCAGCAGTTTACAAGGACAGGGGGAATTGTGGGTGAATGAGCAGTTCTTC
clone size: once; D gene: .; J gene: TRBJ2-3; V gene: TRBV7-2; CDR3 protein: CATSLGKGRTDTQYF; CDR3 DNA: TGTGCCACCAGCTTAGGAAAGGGAAGAACAGATACGCAGTATTTT
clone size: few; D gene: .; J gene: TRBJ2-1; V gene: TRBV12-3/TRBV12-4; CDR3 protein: CASSLPGSPYNEQFF; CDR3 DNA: TGTGCCAGCAGTTTACCAGGGTCTCCCTACAATGAGCAGTTCTTC
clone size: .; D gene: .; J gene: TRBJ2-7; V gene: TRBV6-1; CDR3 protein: CASSRSWVDEQYF; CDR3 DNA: TGTGCCAGCAGTAGGAGCTGGGTAGACGAGCAGTACTTC
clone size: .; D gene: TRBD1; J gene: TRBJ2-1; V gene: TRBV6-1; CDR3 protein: CASSDLWTGSHEQFF; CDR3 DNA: TGTGCCAGCAGTGACTTGTGGACAGGGTCCCATGAGCAGTTCTTC
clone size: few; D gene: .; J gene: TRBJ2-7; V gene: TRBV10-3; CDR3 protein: CAISESHLAYEQYF; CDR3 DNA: TGTGCCATCAGTGAGTCGCACCTGGCCTACGAGCAGTACTTC
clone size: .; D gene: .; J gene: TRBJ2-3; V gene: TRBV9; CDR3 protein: CASSVGGAPYTQYF; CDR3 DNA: TGTGCCAGCAGCGTAGGAGGAGCTCCCTATACGCAGTATTTT
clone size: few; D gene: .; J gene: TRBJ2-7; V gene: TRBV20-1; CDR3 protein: CSARAPFAPYEQYF; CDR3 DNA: TGCAGTGCTAGAGCGCCTTTCGCCCCCTACGAGCAGTACTTC
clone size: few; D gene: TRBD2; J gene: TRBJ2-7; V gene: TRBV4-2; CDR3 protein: CASSQSWDLAGGPYEQYF; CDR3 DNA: TGTGCCAGCAGCCAAAGTTGGGACCTAGCGGGTGGACCCTACGAGCAGTACTTC
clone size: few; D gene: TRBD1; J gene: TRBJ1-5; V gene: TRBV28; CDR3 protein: CASRLTGAVQPQHF; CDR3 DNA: TGTGCCAGCAGACTTACAGGGGCGGTTCAGCCCCAGCATTTT
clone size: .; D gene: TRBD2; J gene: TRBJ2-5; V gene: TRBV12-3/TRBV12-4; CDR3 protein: CASSPGTSGIRSLETQYF; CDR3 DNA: TGTGCCAGCAGTCCTGGGACTAGCGGGATTCGGTCTTTAGAGACCCAGTACTTC
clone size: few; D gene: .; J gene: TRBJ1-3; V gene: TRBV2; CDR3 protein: CASGSPSGNTIYF; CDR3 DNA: TGTGCCAGCGGCAGTCCCTCTGGAAACACCATATATTTT